This T cell receptor (beta chain) was obtained from a study of T-cell reconstitution after alpha-beta-depleted transplantation in children. Unique molecular identifiers were incorporated during preparation of the TCRbeta library. TCRdb called the PCR reads again in MiXCR, with one record for every CDR3 protein. The table lists about 350,000 distinct CDR3 sequences, roughly 14% of them singletons. The CDR3 sequence is 11 residues long. V lost 2 bases, J lost 8 bases, and 6 bases lay in between. Germline V lookup: CDR1 DFQATT, CDR2 SNEGSKA (reference sequence). The sample was PBMCs, taken from the stem cell graft. The chain joins TRBV20-1 to TRBJ2-2, with no clear D. This TCR came from a human donor who donated a stem cell graft to a child with Fanconi anemia. As DNA, the CDR3 is TGCAGTGCTAGAATGGGAGGGGAGCTGTTTTTT. This codes for CSARMGGELFF.